This passage covers 27 T cell receptor beta chains from one sample sequenced in a study of blood T cell repertoires in COVID-19. The table came from immunoSEQ multiplex PCR; TCRdb's copy has only in-frame clones and leaves some out. The top ten hold about 2.4% of the sample, which has 100,000 to 150,000 clones, roughly 80% seen once. The sequencing sample was made of PBMCs or T cells enriched from blood (not recorded which). These receptors were obtained from a man aged 35 to 55 with acute COVID-19.

V gene TRBV5-4 combines with J gene TRBJ2-7, with 10 nucleotides matching TRBD1. CDR3 length: 15 residues. In germline, CDR1 is SGHNT, CDR2 YYREEE (reference sequence). Trimming removed 4 bases from V and 5 bases from J; junction bases left unmatched: 9. The DNA for the CDR3 is TGTGCCAGCAGCACGGGGGGGACAGGGGCCCACGAGCAGTACTTC. It translates to CASSTGGTGAHEQYF.

This sequence joins TRBV5-6 and TRBJ1-5, with 10 positions matching TRBD1. Germline V gene lookup returns CDR1 SGHDT and CDR2 YYEEEE. CDR3 length: 15 residues. With 0 bases clipped from V and 8 bases from J, the junction kept 5 bases outside the gene matches. The CDR3 protein is CASSLGTGGIKPQHF. In nucleotides, the CDR3 is TGTGCCAGCAGCTTGGGGACAGGGGGTATTAAGCCCCAGCATTTT.

This clone was recorded a few times. The CDR3 DNA reads TGTGCCAGTCGGGCGGAGCGGGGGAGCTCCTACGAGCAGTACTTC. Amino acids: CASRAERGSSYEQYF. The rearrangement uses TRBV6-5 and TRBJ2-7, with 8 bases matching TRBD2. The V segment lost 9 bases and the J segment 0 bases; nucleotides outside the gene matches: 10. The germline V gene encodes CDR1 MNHEY and CDR2 SVGAGI. This CDR3 is built from 15 residues.

The gene calls are TRBV11-1 and TRBJ1-1; D is ambiguous. In germline, CDR1 is SGHAT, CDR2 FQDESV (reference sequence). This CDR3 is built from 15 residues. Trimming removed 5 bases from V and 5 bases from J, with 18 bases in between. The CDR3 here is CASSPTGLEGTEAFF. CDR3 DNA sequence: TGTGCCAGCAGCCCCACCGGACTGGAGGGAACTGAAGCTTTCTTT.

This clone was seen more than once but under ten times. The CDR3 loop reads CASSFDRVNTGELFF. The CDR3 nucleotides are TGTGCCAGCAGCTTCGACAGGGTGAACACCGGGGAGCTGTTTTTT. This chain connects TRBV5-4 to TRBJ2-2; 7 nucleotides align to TRBD1. Germline values: CDR1 SGHNT, CDR2 YYREEE (reference sequence). After removal of 2 bases from V and 1 base from J, the junction contained 2 bases not matched to a gene. CDR3 length equals 15 residues.

The chain joins TRBV7-2 to TRBJ1-6, with 7 positions matching TRBD1. CDR3 length: 14 amino acids. Unmatched junction bases numbered 11, after V lost 5 bases and J lost 13 bases. From germline, CDR1 is SGHTA and CDR2 FQGNSA. The CDR3 sequence is CASSQTGDRTPLHF. The CDR3 coding sequence is TGTGCCAGCAGCCAAACAGGGGACCGCACCCCCCTCCACTTT.

The chain links TRBV10-3 to TRBJ2-2; tentatively, D is TRBD2 (6 bases). The CDR3 extends over 14 amino acids. Trimming took 5 bases from V and 6 from J, leaving 13 bases between them. Per the germline V gene, CDR1 is ENHRY and CDR2 is SYGVKD. The chain's CDR3 is CAISRTEGAGELFF. The CDR3 nucleotides are TGTGCCATCAGTCGGACGGAGGGAGCCGGGGAGCTGTTTTTT.

This chain uses TRBV28 with TRBJ1-5; tentatively, D is TRBD1 (5 bases). Germline-derived CDR1 and CDR2 are MDHEN and SYDVKM. The CDR3 is made up of 15 amino acids. Between the trimmed V and J ends, which lost 6 bases and 2 bases, there was a span of 14 bases. CDR3 in amino acids: CASRLVAGGNQPQHF. In DNA, the CDR3 is TGTGCCAGCAGACTGGTGGCGGGGGGCAATCAGCCCCAGCATTTT.

The rearrangement uses TRBV10-2 and TRBJ2-1, with 11 nucleotides matching TRBD2. Germline CDR1 WSHSY, CDR2 SAAADI. This CDR3 contains 15 residues. Unmatched junction bases numbered 9, after V lost 7 bases and J lost 7 bases. CDR3 sequence reads: CASITGTSGKNEQFF. The DNA for the CDR3 is TGCGCCAGCATTACCGGGACTAGCGGCAAAAATGAGCAGTTCTTC.

V and J are TRBV7-9 and TRBJ2-1; D gene unclear. Germline-derived CDR1 and CDR2 are SEHNR and FQNEAQ (reference sequence). V shed 2 bases and J shed 0 bases, with 8 bases lying between them. This CDR3 spans 15 amino acids. The CDR3: CASSLPGSSYNEQFF. The CDR3 nucleotides are TGTGCCAGCAGCTTACCGGGTAGCTCCTACAATGAGCAGTTCTTC.

This chain uses TRBV6-5 with TRBJ1-2; no clear D gene. Per germline, CDR1 MNHEY and CDR2 SVGAGI. The CDR3 covers 15 residues. V was shortened by 5 bases and J by 2 bases, with 15 bases between the two germline ends. In DNA, the CDR3 is TGTGCCAGCAGTCTGGGGAGGGAAGGGAACTATGGCTACACCTTC. Amino acid sequence: CASSLGREGNYGYTF.

V usage is TRBV27 and J usage is TRBJ1-6, with TRBD1 as a possible D gene (5 bases). Per germline, CDR1 MNHEY and CDR2 SMNVEV (reference sequence). Trimming pared 4 bases from V and 7 bases from J, leaving 14 bases between. The CDR3 length is 15 residues. The CDR3 spells CASSSWGQGNSPLHF. Written as DNA, the CDR3 is TGTGCCAGCAGTTCATGGGGTCAGGGAAATTCACCCCTCCACTTT.

This clone was seen a single time. Written as DNA, the CDR3 is TGTGCCAGTAGTATTAATAATAGAGGCCCGGGGAGTGGCTACACCTTC. Protein: CASSINNRGPGSGYTF. The genes are TRBV19 and TRBJ1-2; the D is unclear. CDR1 is LNHDA and CDR2 is SQIVND in the germline V gene (reference sequence). V lost 3 bases and J 7 bases, leaving 21 bases between the germline ends. The CDR3 has 16 amino acids. The full variable domain, completed using reference TRBV19 and TRBJ1-2, is DGGITQSPKYLFRKEGQNVTLSCEQNLNHDAMYWYRQDPGQGLRLIYYSQIVNDFQKGDIAEGYSVSREKKESFPLTVTSAQKNPTAFYLCASSINNRGPGSGYTFGSGTRLTVV.

This clone was seen once. J is TRBJ1-5 and V is TRBV3-1 (or the pseudogene TRBV3-2), with D unclear. The V gene lost 1 base and the J gene lost 6 bases, with 13 bases spanning the gap. Germline V gives CDR1 LGHDT, CDR2 YNNKEL (reference sequence). The CDR3 runs to 15 residues. The chain's CDR3 is CASSQGVGVGQPQHF. CDR3 nucleotide sequence: TGTGCCAGCAGCCAAGGAGTGGGAGTGGGTCAGCCCCAGCATTTT.

The genes are TRBV12-5 and TRBJ1-1, with D hard to call. The V and J ends lost 6 bases and 1 base respectively, with 9 bases between them. This CDR3 region has 13 residues. Germline CDR1 is LGHNT and CDR2 is FRNRAP. The CDR3 nucleotides are TGTGCTAGTGGGCCTACAGAGAACACTGAAGCTTTCTTT. Its protein is CASGPTENTEAFF.

The table lists this clone with a count of one. The chain uses TRBV18 and TRBJ2-1; a weak D match, TRBD1 (5 bases). Germline CDR1 and CDR2: KGHSH and LQKENI. The CDR3 is 13 residues long. The ends were cut back, 2 bases at V and 6 bases at J, with 8 bases in the middle. The CDR3 sequence: CASSPGASNEQFF. The CDR3 coding sequence is TGTGCCAGCTCACCAGGGGCTAGCAATGAGCAGTTCTTC.

The rearrangement links TRBV18 to TRBJ2-7; 7 nucleotides align to TRBD1. CDR1 is KGHSH and CDR2 is LQKENI in the germline V gene. V was pared by 0 bases and J by 6 bases, with 5 bases of the junction left unmatched. The CDR3 sequence is 14 residues long. The CDR3 loop reads CASSPPDRYTEQYF. CDR3 DNA: TGTGCCAGCTCACCACCGGACAGGTATACCGAGCAGTACTTC.

This rearrangement joins TRBV5-1 to TRBJ2-3; D is possibly TRBD1 (6 bases). V was clipped by 2 bases and J by 3 bases, with 10 bases between them. There are 14 residues in the CDR3. Looked up from germline, CDR1 is SGHRS and CDR2 is YFSETQ. The CDR3 region is CASSFAQGTDTQYF. The DNA of the CDR3 is TGCGCCAGCAGCTTTGCACAGGGAACAGATACGCAGTATTTT.

The chain employs TRBV24-1 and TRBJ2-6; 9 bases agree with TRBD1. Trimming removed 5 bases from V and 0 bases from J; junction bases left unmatched: 10. This CDR3 spans 19 amino acids. CDR1 and CDR2 (germline): KGHDR, SFDVKD. The CDR3 region has the DNA TGTGCCACCAGTGCTCCACCGGGACAGGGAGACTCTGGGGCCAACGTCCTGACTTTC. This codes for CATSAPPGQGDSGANVLTF.

The rearrangement uses TRBV13 and TRBJ2-1; D is uncertain. Germline values: CDR1 PRHDT, CDR2 FYEKMQ (reference sequence). V lost 3 bases and J lost 7, with 7 bases in between. This CDR3 region has 12 residues. Here the CDR3 reads CASSLASNEQFF. In nucleotides, the CDR3 is TGTGCCAGCAGCTTGGCCTCGAATGAGCAGTTCTTC.

The rearrangement uses TRBV7-9 and TRBJ1-1, with a weak D call TRBD1 (6 bases). The germline V and J ends were trimmed by 5 bases and 7 bases, with 17 bases remaining between them. In germline, CDR1 is SEHNR, CDR2 FQNEAQ (reference sequence). This CDR3 has 14 residues. The CDR3 DNA sequence: TGTGCCAGCAGCCCCGGGGGGGCTAGTAATGAAGCTTTCTTT. This encodes CASSPGGASNEAFF.

The J gene is TRBJ1-1, the V gene TRBV6-6, with 7 bases that match TRBD1. Looked up from germline, CDR1 is MNHNY and CDR2 is SVGAGI (reference sequence). The CDR3 contains 13 residues. J gave up 5 bases and V 4 bases, and 4 bases lay outside the gene matches. The CDR3 DNA is TGTGCCAGCAGTTGGGCAGGGGGGACTGAAGCTTTCTTT. Translating it yields CASSWAGGTEAFF.

V gene TRBV19 combines with J gene TRBJ1-5, with D possibly being TRBD1 (5 bases). The ends were cut back, 0 bases at V and 6 bases at J, with 12 bases in the middle. The CDR3 length is 15 residues. Per germline, CDR1 LNHDA and CDR2 SQIVND (reference sequence). DNA for the CDR3: TGTGCCAGTAGTATAGAAGCCAGGGAACGTCAGCCCCAGCATTTT. Its protein product is CASSIEARERQPQHF.

A note on this clone: Within the sample, other DNA sequences also encode this same CDR3. The rearrangement joins TRBV11-3 to TRBJ1-1; D gene unclear. Trimming removed 0 bases at V and 3 bases at J, with 5 bases between. In germline, CDR1 is SGHNT, CDR2 YENEEA. CDR3 size: 13 residues. Here the CDR3 DNA reads TGTGCCAGCAGCTTAGAGGAGGACACTGAAGCTTTCTTT. It codes for CASSLEEDTEAFF.

J is TRBJ2-1 and V is TRBV19; TRBD2 matches 11 bases. Germline V gene data show CDR1 as LNHDA and CDR2 as SQIVND (reference sequence). This CDR3 is 15 amino acids long. V was clipped by 11 bases and J by 8 bases; unmatched bases: 14. The CDR3 is CASRPSGGIFDEQFF. The CDR3 coding sequence is TGTGCCTCACGCCCTAGCGGGGGGATCTTCGATGAGCAGTTCTTC.

Only one count was recorded for this clone. V gene TRBV28 combines with J gene TRBJ2-1, with D possibly being TRBD2 (6 bases). Germline values: CDR1 MDHEN, CDR2 SYDVKM. The CDR3 has 15 residues. The germline V and J ends were trimmed by 2 bases and 2 bases, with 10 bases remaining between them. The DNA for the CDR3 is TGTGCCAGCAGTTTAGGGTCTAGCGCCTACAATGAGCAGTTCTTC. Translated, it gives CASSLGSSAYNEQFF.

This rearrangement joins TRBV12-3 or TRBV12-4 to TRBJ1-1; TRBD1 matches at 7 bases. There are 12 residues in the CDR3. V lost 5 bases to trimming and J lost 8 bases; unmatched junction nucleotides: 5. In DNA form, the CDR3 reads TGTGCCAGCAGTCCTCAGACAGGGGAAGCTTTCTTT. Amino acid sequence: CASSPQTGEAFF.